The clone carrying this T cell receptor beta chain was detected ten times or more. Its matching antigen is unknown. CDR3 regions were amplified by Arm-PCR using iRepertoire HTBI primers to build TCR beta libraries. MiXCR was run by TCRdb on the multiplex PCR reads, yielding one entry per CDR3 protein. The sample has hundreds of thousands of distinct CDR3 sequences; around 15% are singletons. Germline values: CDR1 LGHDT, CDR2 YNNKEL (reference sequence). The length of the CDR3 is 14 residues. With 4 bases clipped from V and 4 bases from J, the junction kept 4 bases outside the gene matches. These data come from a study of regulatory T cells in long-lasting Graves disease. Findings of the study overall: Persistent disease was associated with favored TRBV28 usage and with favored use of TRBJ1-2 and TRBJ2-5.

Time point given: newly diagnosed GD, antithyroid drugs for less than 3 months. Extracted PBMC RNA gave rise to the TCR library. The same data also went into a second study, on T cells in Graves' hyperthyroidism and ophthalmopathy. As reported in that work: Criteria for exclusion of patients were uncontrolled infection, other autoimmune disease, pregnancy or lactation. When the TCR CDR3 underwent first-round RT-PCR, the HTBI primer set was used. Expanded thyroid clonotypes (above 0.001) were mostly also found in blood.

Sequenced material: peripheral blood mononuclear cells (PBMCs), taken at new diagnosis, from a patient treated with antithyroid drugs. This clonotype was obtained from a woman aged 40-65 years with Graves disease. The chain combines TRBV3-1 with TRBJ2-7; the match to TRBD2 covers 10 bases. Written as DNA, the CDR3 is TGTGCCAGCAGCCTTGGACTAGCGGCTTACGAGCAGTACTTC. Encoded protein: CASSLGLAAYEQYF.